A single sample gave rise to the 10 T cell receptor beta chains below, sequenced in a study of blood T cell repertoires in COVID-19. Assay used: immunoSEQ multiplex PCR; TCRdb lists only in-frame clones, some missing. The sample holds around 86,000 clones, about 85% seen once. The sequenced sample consisted of peripheral blood. Receptor source: an elderly man with acute or convalescent COVID-19.

The J gene is TRBJ2-3, the V gene TRBV5-6; D is uncertain. Germline CDR1 and CDR2: SGHDT and YYEEEE. The CDR3 runs 13 residues. Trimming took 7 bases from V and 0 from J, leaving 9 bases between them. CDR3 residues: CASSWPSTDTQYF. The DNA of the CDR3 is TGTGCCAGCTCTTGGCCTAGCACAGATACGCAGTATTTT.

The chain is built from TRBV5-1 and TRBJ1-2; maybe TRBD1 (5 bases). Trimming pared 1 base from V and 2 bases from J, leaving 12 bases between. There are 15 residues in the CDR3. CDR1 is SGHRS, CDR2 YFSETQ, per germline. The CDR3 DNA sequence: TGCGCCAGCAGCTTGACCTCGGGGGGGAACTATGGCTACACCTTC. This codes for CASSLTSGGNYGYTF.

The V gene is TRBV2, the J gene TRBJ1-2, with D possibly TRBD1 on 6 matching bases. In germline, CDR1 is SNHLY, CDR2 FYNNEI. The CDR3 totals 14 residues. The V end lost 8 bases, the J end lost 3 bases, and 16 bases lay between the germline ends. The CDR3 loop reads CASGRDKYDYGYTF. In nucleotides, the CDR3 is TGTGCCAGCGGCCGGGACAAATACGACTATGGCTACACCTTC.

CDR3 sequence: CASSLSGSLSNQPQHF. The CDR3 DNA is TGTGCCAGTAGTCTTTCGGGTTCTCTTAGCAATCAGCCCCAGCATTTT. The V and J genes are TRBV19 and TRBJ1-5; D gene unclear. This CDR3 is 16 amino acids long. Looked up from germline, CDR1 is LNHDA and CDR2 is SQIVND (reference sequence). Trimming cost V 5 bases and J 0 bases, with 14 bases left between them.

This clone turned up a few times. The V call is TRBV28, the J call TRBJ1-5; 8 positions match TRBD1. This CDR3 spans 16 amino acids. The J segment lost 2 bases and the V segment lost 5 bases, leaving 8 bases of the junction unmatched. From germline, CDR1 is MDHEN and CDR2 SYDVKM. The CDR3 reads CASSAPTGVGNQPQHF. In nucleotides, the CDR3 is TGTGCCAGCAGTGCCCCGACAGGGGTTGGCAATCAGCCCCAGCATTTT.

The chain joins TRBV6-2 or TRBV6-3 to TRBJ1-1; 9 bases align to TRBD1. Germline V gives CDR1 MNHEY, CDR2 SVGEGT. V lost 4 bases, J lost 1 base, and 4 bases stayed unmatched. The CDR3 has 15 amino acids. CDR3 in DNA: TGTGCCAGCAGTTCAAGGGACAGGGCGAACACTGAAGCTTTCTTT. It specifies CASSSRDRANTEAFF.

The chain uses TRBV19 and TRBJ2-5; 9 bases match TRBD1. V lost 3 bases, J lost 9 bases, and 5 bases stayed unmatched. The CDR3 contains 13 residues. Germline CDR1 reads LNHDA; CDR2 reads SQIVND (reference sequence). CDR3 DNA sequence: TGTGCCAGTAGTATGGACAGGGGTCTGTCCCAGTACTTC. Translating it yields CASSMDRGLSQYF.

J is TRBJ2-7 and V is TRBV24-1; TRBD1 matches 7 bases. V gave up 4 bases and J gave up 2 bases; unmatched junction bases: 4. Germline V gives CDR1 KGHDR, CDR2 SFDVKD. The CDR3 length is 14 residues. The CDR3 reads CATSDGQVTYEQYF. CDR3 nucleotides: TGTGCCACCAGTGACGGACAGGTAACCTACGAGCAGTACTTC.

CDR3 bases: TGTGCCAGCCAACGGGGGAACACCGGGGAGCTGTTTTTT. Residues: CASQRGNTGELFF. The chain uses TRBV7-9 and TRBJ2-2; D possibly corresponds to TRBD2 (5 bases). The CDR3 consists of 13 residues. Germline CDR1 reads SEHNR; CDR2 reads FQNEAQ (reference sequence). Trimming cost V 8 bases and J 1 base, with 8 bases left between them.

The chain employs TRBV21-1 and TRBJ1-5. TRBV21-1 is shown as a pseudogene. This CDR3 has 13 amino acids. CDR3 bases: TGTGCCAGCCCGGGGGGGCGGGTTCAGCCCCAGCATTTT. Its protein is CASPGGRVQPQHF.